The rows below give T cell receptor beta chains drawn from one sample of a study of T cells in localized non-small cell lung cancer. TCRdb's copy holds only in-frame clones and misses some; the assay was immunoSEQ multiplex PCR. Altogether around 29,000 clones are present, about 92% being singletons, with the ten largest covering roughly 4.1%. The sample was peripheral blood mononuclear cells, taken before any cancer treatment. The source is a woman aged 40 to 75 with stage III lung adenocarcinoma. Both conserved end residues are part of each CDR3. Each record gives: D gene, J gene, clone size, V gene, CDR3 DNA, CDR3 protein. A D gene is named only where the DNA matches it firmly. The listing skips clone size in some rows; elsewhere it reads once, few, many or a size class.

>NA|TRBJ1-2|NA|TRBV28
TGTGCCAGCAGTCGGGACAATTATAACTATGGCTACACCTTC
CASSRDNYNYGYTF
>NA|TRBJ2-3|once|TRBV30
TGTGCCTGGAGTGTAATTAATCCTAGCACAGATACGCAGTATTTT
CAWSVINPSTDTQYF
>NA|TRBJ1-2|NA|TRBV5-6
TGTGCCAGCAGCCCCCTCTCAGGACGGATCTATGGCTACACCTTC
CASSPLSGRIYGYTF
>NA|TRBJ1-1|NA|TRBV25-1
TGTGCCACCCCCGGGAAGGAAAACACTGAAGCTTTCTTT
CATPGKENTEAFF
>NA|TRBJ2-5|NA|TRBV11-2
TGTGCCAGCAGCTTAGAAGGAGCGTCCCAAGAGACCCAGTACTTC
CASSLEGASQETQYF
>NA|TRBJ2-7|once|TRBV5-8
TGTGCCAGCAACCCGTTTTCCTACGAGCAGTACTTC
CASNPFSYEQYF
>NA|TRBJ2-7|NA|TRBV7-9
TGTGCCAGCAGCTTAGCTAGCTCCTACGAGCAGTACTTC
CASSLASSYEQYF
>TRBD1|TRBJ2-7|NA|TRBV28
TGTGCCAGCAGTTTAATGTCTAGGGGGCCAAGCTCCTACGAGCAGTACTTC
CASSLMSRGPSSYEQYF
>NA|TRBJ1-5|NA|TRBV7-8
TGTGCCAGCAGCCAAGGGATCAACGGGGATCAGCCCCAGCATTTT
CASSQGINGDQPQHF
>NA|TRBJ2-3|NA|TRBV11-2
TGTGCCAGCAGCTTAGCGGAAAATGGTAATACGCAGTATTTT
CASSLAENGNTQYF
>TRBD1|TRBJ2-5|NA|TRBV4-2
TGTGCCAGCAGCCCCCAGACAGGGCGAGAGACCCAGTACTTC
CASSPQTGRETQYF
>TRBD2|TRBJ2-7|NA|TRBV6-1
TGTGCCAGCAGTGAAGGATGGACTAGCGGGTATAACTCCTACGAGCAGTACTTC
CASSEGWTSGYNSYEQYF
>NA|TRBJ1-1|NA|TRBV28
TGTGCCAGCAGGAGCGTGAACACTGAAGCTTTCTTT
CASRSVNTEAFF
>TRBD1|TRBJ1-2|NA|TRBV30
TGTGCCTGGGATCCCGGGACAGGCTATGGCTACACCTTC
CAWDPGTGYGYTF
>TRBD1|TRBJ2-3|NA|TRBV10-3
TGTGCCATCAGTGAGGGGGTGACAGGGGTACTCACAGATACGCAGTATTTT
CAISEGVTGVLTDTQYF
>TRBD1|TRBJ2-6|NA|TRBV27
TGTGCCAGCAGCCTCAGACAGGGGAACTCTGGGGCCAACGTCCTGACTTTC
CASSLRQGNSGANVLTF
>TRBD1|TRBJ2-2|NA|TRBV5-1
TGCGCCACTTCGACAGGGGAGAACACCGGGGAGCTGTTTTTT
CATSTGENTGELFF
>NA|TRBJ1-6|once|TRBV7-9
TGTGCCAGCAGCTCCCGGACAGATATTGATTCACTCCTCCACTTT
CASSSRTDIDSLLHF
>TRBD1|TRBJ1-2|NA|TRBV7-9
TGTGCCAGCAGCTTACGGACAGGGGGCGAAGGCTACACCTTC
CASSLRTGGEGYTF
>NA|TRBJ2-1|NA|TRBV2
TGTGCCAGCAACCTAGCGCCGAGCTCCTACAATGAGCAGTTCTTC
CASNLAPSSYNEQFF
>TRBD1|TRBJ2-2|NA|TRBV5-4
TGTGCCAGCAGCTTGGCTGGACAGGGCTACACCGGGGAGCTGTTTTTT
CASSLAGQGYTGELFF
>NA|TRBJ2-1|NA|TRBV14
TGTGCCAGCAGCCAAGTGGGGGAGCAGTTCTTC
CASSQVGEQFF
>NA|TRBJ1-4|NA|TRBV7-2
TGTGCCAGCAGCTTTCAAAGGGGCGAGGGAGAAAAACTGTTTTTT
CASSFQRGEGEKLFF
>NA|TRBJ1-1|NA|TRBV15
TGTGCCACCAGCAGATCCCTGACTGAAGCTTTCTTT
CATSRSLTEAFF
>NA|TRBJ2-2|NA|TRBV6-5
TGTGCCAGCAGTTACCTGAAGACGTCGGGACCCGGGGAGCTGTTTTTT
CASSYLKTSGPGELFF
>NA|TRBJ1-4|NA|TRBV30
TGTGCCTGGTCGGACGGTGTATCTAATGAAAAACTGTTTTTT
CAWSDGVSNEKLFF
>NA|TRBJ2-1|NA|TRBV5-1
TGCGCCAGCAGGTTAGGGACCGCAGGGGGGGAGCAGTTCTTC
CASRLGTAGGEQFF
>NA|TRBJ1-1|NA|TRBV18
TGTGCCAGCTCCGAGGGGCCGGGGGTCACTGAAGCTTTCTTT
CASSEGPGVTEAFF
>NA|TRBJ1-3|few|TRBV2
TGTGCCAGCAGTGGAGAAGGGCAAATTGGAAACACCATATATTTT
CASSGEGQIGNTIYF
>NA|TRBJ1-1|NA|TRBV6-6
TGTGCCAGCAGCGTCCGGGGGAACTTGAACACTGAAGCTTTCTTT
CASSVRGNLNTEAFF
>TRBD1|TRBJ1-1|NA|TRBV7-9
TGTGCCAGCAGCTGGACAGGAGACACTGAAGCTTTCTTT
CASSWTGDTEAFF
>NA|TRBJ1-5|NA|TRBV2
TGTGCCAGCAGGGCCGAGACAAATCTCAACCTTAGCAATCAGCCCCAGCATTTT
CASRAETNLNLSNQPQHF